The 16 T cell receptor beta chains below come from one sample, sequenced in a study of technical replicates of blood from a few donors. The method was immunoSEQ multiplex PCR; TCRdb's version includes in-frame clones alone and lacks a portion of them. The profile shows roughly 80,000 clones, over 90% of them singletons. Sequences were obtained from T cells isolated from PBMCs. The receptor source for this set is a human donor in good health.

The J gene is TRBJ1-1, the V gene TRBV7-9, with 12 bases lining up with TRBD1. Trimming removed 5 bases from V and 5 bases from J; junction bases left unmatched: 9. Per germline, CDR1 SEHNR and CDR2 FQNEAQ (reference sequence). CDR3 length: 16 residues. The CDR3 DNA reads as TGTGCCAGCAGCCCGGGACAGGGGGCTCTTAGTACTGAAGCTTTCTTT. This codes for CASSPGQGALSTEAFF.

The chain has TRBV4-2 and TRBJ2-7; 7 bases match TRBD2. Germline loops: CDR1 LGHNA, CDR2 YNFKEQ. V lost 1 base to trimming and J lost 6 bases; unmatched junction nucleotides: 9. The CDR3 extends over 15 amino acids. CDR3 coding DNA: TGTGCCAGCAGCCAAGGTGGCAGCGGGATGAGCGAGCAGTACTTC. Its translation: CASSQGGSGMSEQYF.

The gene calls are TRBV6-5 and TRBJ1-2; D not certain. The CDR3 consists of 13 residues. V gave up 3 bases and J gave up 4 bases, with 9 bases separating them. Germline CDR1 is MNHEY and CDR2 is SVGAGI. Written as DNA, the CDR3 is TGTGCCAGCAGTTATTATCCCCTCTATGGCTACACCTTC. It specifies CASSYYPLYGYTF.

This chain links TRBV13 with TRBJ2-7; perhaps TRBD2 as D (6 bases). Trimming removed 1 base from V and 3 bases from J, with 10 bases in between. CDR1 and CDR2 from the germline V gene are PRHDT and FYEKMQ (reference sequence). The CDR3 is 14 amino acids. In nucleotides, the CDR3 is TGTGCCAGCAGCTTAGAGGGACTTCTCTACGAGCAGTACTTC. Amino acid sequence: CASSLEGLLYEQYF.

This chain joins TRBV5-1 and TRBJ2-3, with 13 bases lining up with TRBD2. The CDR3 is made up of 17 amino acids. V dropped 2 bases and J dropped 2; count of bases not matched to a gene: 5. Germline V lookup: CDR1 SGHRS, CDR2 YFSETQ. CDR3 sequence: CASSLGTSGDFTDTQYF. CDR3 nucleotide sequence: TGCGCCAGCAGCTTAGGGACTAGCGGGGATTTCACAGATACGCAGTATTTT.

This clone was picked up one time. The rearrangement uses TRBV7-8 and TRBJ2-2; no definite D call. The CDR3 extends over 15 amino acids. Germline CDR1 is SGHVS and CDR2 is FQNEAQ. The germline V and J ends were trimmed by 2 bases and 1 base, with 8 bases remaining between them. In DNA, the CDR3 is TGTGCCAGCAGCTTAACAGCCCTGAACACCGGGGAGCTGTTTTTT. It translates to CASSLTALNTGELFF. The full variable domain, completed using reference TRBV7-8 and TRBJ2-2, is GAGVSQSPRYKVAKRGQDVALRCDPISGHVSLFWYQQALGQGPEFLTYFQNEAQLDKSGLPSDRFFAERPEGSVSTLKIQRTQQEDSAVYLCASSLTALNTGELFFGEGSRLTVL.

This chain joins TRBV2 and TRBJ2-1; 12 nucleotides align to TRBD2. The CDR3 extends over 16 amino acids. The V gene end was trimmed by 5 bases and the J gene end by 8 bases; junction bases not matched to a gene: 10. Germline V gives CDR1 SNHLY, CDR2 FYNNEI. The CDR3 DNA sequence: TGTGCCAGCAGTACACAAACTAGCGGGAGGTTAGATGAGCAGTTCTTC. This sequence encodes CASSTQTSGRLDEQFF.

The chain is built from TRBV7-6 and TRBJ2-7; D unclear. Germline assignment: CDR1 SGHVS and CDR2 FNYEAQ. V was pared by 0 bases and J by 7 bases, with 7 bases between. The length of the CDR3 is 12 residues. CDR3 loop: CASSLASGEQYF. In DNA, the CDR3 is TGTGCCAGCAGCTTAGCTTCGGGTGAGCAGTACTTC.

The chain recombines TRBV4-3 with TRBJ2-5; TRBD1 matches 12 bases. Germline V gene data show CDR1 as LGHNA and CDR2 as YSLEER. Trimming at V came to 4 bases and at J to 4 bases, leaving 7 bases not matched to a gene. This CDR3 spans 16 amino acids. The CDR3: CASSLNRDRGRETQYF. CDR3 nucleotide sequence: TGCGCCAGCAGCCTTAACCGGGACAGGGGGCGAGAGACCCAGTACTTC.

The rearrangement links TRBV7-3 to TRBJ2-1; the match to TRBD2 covers 11 bases. Germline V gene data show CDR1 as SGHTA and CDR2 as FQGTGA. The CDR3 has 15 residues. V lost 5 bases to trimming and J lost 5 bases; unmatched junction nucleotides: 5. CDR3 sequence (DNA): TGTGCCAGCAGCATACTAGCGGGAGCTCACAATGAGCAGTTCTTC. Protein: CASSILAGAHNEQFF. Combining the CDR3 with reference TRBV7-3 and TRBJ2-1 gives the whole variable domain GAGVSQTPSNKVTEKGKYVELRCDPISGHTALYWYRQSLGQGPEFLIYFQGTGAADDSGLPNDRFFAVRPEGSVSTLKIQRTERGDSAVYLCASSILAGAHNEQFFGPGTRLTVL.

This chain links TRBV4-3 with TRBJ2-1, with 10 bases fitting TRBD2. V lost 1 base and J lost 2; bases outside the gene matches: 8. The CDR3 totals 18 residues. Germline V gene data show CDR1 as LGHNA and CDR2 as YSLEER. The chain's CDR3 is CASSQVPSGSGAYNEQFF. CDR3 coding DNA: TGCGCCAGCAGCCAAGTCCCTAGCGGGAGTGGGGCCTACAATGAGCAGTTCTTC.

The chain joins TRBV9 to TRBJ1-2; weak D call: TRBD1 (5 bases). Germline values: CDR1 SGDLS, CDR2 YYNGEE. This CDR3 contains 13 residues. The V gene lost 2 bases and the J gene lost 3 bases, with 8 bases spanning the gap. CDR3 nucleotide sequence: TGTGCCAGCAGCGTGGTACAGGACTATGGCTACACCTTC. Encoded protein: CASSVVQDYGYTF. The full variable domain, with the rest looked up from reference TRBV9 and TRBJ1-2, is DSGVTQTPKHLITATGQRVTLRCSPRSGDLSVYWYQQSLDQGLQFLIQYYNGEERAKGNILERFSAQQFPDLHSELNLSSLELGDSALYFCASSVVQDYGYTFGSGTRLTVV.

The CDR3 DNA is TGCGCCAGCAGCAGCATTTCACAGGATGACGGGGAGCTGTTTTTT. Translating it yields CASSSISQDDGELFF. The J gene is TRBJ2-2, the V gene TRBV5-1; tentatively, D is TRBD1 (5 bases). CDR1 is SGHRS and CDR2 is YFSETQ in the germline V gene. The germline V and J ends were trimmed by 4 bases and 7 bases, with 17 bases remaining between them. This CDR3 is 15 amino acids long.

The chain couples TRBV10-3 to TRBJ1-2; 7 bases are a match to TRBD1. The V segment lost 0 bases and the J segment 4 bases; nucleotides outside the gene matches: 5. There are 15 residues in the CDR3. Germline values: CDR1 ENHRY, CDR2 SYGVKD. The CDR3 nucleotides read TGTGCCATCAGTGAGTCTGAGGACAGGACCTATGGCTACACCTTC. It codes for CAISESEDRTYGYTF.

The chain uses TRBV2 and TRBJ2-7; 7 nucleotides agree with TRBD1. V shed 6 bases and J 0 bases; nucleotides not matched to a gene: 5. Germline assignment: CDR1 SNHLY and CDR2 FYNNEI. The CDR3 covers 14 residues. CDR3 amino acids: CASRRQGGSYEQYF. The CDR3 bases are TGTGCCAGCAGGAGACAGGGTGGCTCCTACGAGCAGTACTTC. Supplemented by reference TRBV2 and TRBJ2-7, the full variable domain reads EPEVTQTPSHQVTQMGQEVILRCVPISNHLYFYWYRQILGQKVEFLVSFYNNEISEKSEIFDDQFSVERPDGSNFTLKIRSTKLEDSAMYFCASRRQGGSYEQYFGPGTRLTVT.

The rearrangement uses TRBV10-1 and TRBJ2-3; TRBD1 aligns across 7 bases. V trimming: 6 bases; J trimming: 0 bases; junction bases outside the gene matches: 9. Germline CDR1 reads WNHNN; CDR2 reads SYGVQD (reference sequence). This CDR3 spans 16 amino acids. The chain's CDR3 is CASSHIRGKSTDTQYF. The CDR3 bases are TGCGCCAGCAGCCACATCAGGGGGAAGAGCACAGATACGCAGTATTTT.